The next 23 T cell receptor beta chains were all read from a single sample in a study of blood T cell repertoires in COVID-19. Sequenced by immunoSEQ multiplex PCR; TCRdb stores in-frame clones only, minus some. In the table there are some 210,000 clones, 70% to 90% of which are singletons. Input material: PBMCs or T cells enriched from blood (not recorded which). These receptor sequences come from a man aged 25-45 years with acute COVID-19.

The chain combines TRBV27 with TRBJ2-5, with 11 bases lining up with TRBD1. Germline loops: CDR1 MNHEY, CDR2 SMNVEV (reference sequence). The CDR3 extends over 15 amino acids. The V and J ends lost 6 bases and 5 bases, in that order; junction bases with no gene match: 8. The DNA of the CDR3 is TGTGCCAGCAGCTCTCATCGGGACAGGGGGGAGACCCAGTACTTC. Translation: CASSSHRDRGETQYF.

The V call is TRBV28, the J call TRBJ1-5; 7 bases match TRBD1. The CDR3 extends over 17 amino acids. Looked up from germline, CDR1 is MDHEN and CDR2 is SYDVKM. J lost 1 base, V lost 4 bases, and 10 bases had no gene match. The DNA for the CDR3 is TGTGCCAGCAGTTACCCCCCCGACAGGGTGAGCAATCAGCCCCAGCATTTT. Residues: CASSYPPDRVSNQPQHF.

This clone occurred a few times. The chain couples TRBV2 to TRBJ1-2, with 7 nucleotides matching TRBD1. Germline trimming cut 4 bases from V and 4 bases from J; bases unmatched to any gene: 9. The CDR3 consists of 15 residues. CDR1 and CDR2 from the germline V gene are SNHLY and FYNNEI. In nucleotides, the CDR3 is TGTGCCAGCAGTGGGGGACAGTATAGACTCTATGGCTACACCTTC. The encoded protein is CASSGGQYRLYGYTF.

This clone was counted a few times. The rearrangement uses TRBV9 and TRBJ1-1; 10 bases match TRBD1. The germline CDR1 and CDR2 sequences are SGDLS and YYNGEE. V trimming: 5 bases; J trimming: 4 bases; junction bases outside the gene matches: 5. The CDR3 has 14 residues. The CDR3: CASRAWTGGTEAFF. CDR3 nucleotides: TGTGCCAGCAGGGCCTGGACAGGGGGCACTGAAGCTTTCTTT.

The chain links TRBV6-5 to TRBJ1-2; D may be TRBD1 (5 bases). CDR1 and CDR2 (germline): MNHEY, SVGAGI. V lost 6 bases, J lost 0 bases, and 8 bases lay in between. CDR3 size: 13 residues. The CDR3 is CASSTQANYGYTF. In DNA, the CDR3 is TGTGCCAGCAGCACACAGGCTAACTATGGCTACACCTTC.

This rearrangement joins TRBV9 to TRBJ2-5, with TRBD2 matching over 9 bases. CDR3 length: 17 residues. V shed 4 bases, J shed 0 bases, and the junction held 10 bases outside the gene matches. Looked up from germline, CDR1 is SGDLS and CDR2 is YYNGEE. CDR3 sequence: CASSSNRASGNQETQYF. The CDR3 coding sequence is TGTGCCAGCAGCTCCAATCGGGCTAGCGGGAACCAAGAGACCCAGTACTTC.

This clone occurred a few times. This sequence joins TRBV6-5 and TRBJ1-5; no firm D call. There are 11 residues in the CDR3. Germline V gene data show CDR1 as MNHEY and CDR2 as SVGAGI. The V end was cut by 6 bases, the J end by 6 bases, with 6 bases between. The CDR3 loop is CASSRGQPQHF. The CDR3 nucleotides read TGTGCCAGCAGCCGGGGTCAGCCCCAGCATTTT.

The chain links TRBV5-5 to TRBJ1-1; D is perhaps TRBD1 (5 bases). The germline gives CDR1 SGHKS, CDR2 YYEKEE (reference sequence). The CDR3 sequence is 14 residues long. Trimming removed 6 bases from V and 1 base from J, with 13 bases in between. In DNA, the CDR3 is TGTGCCAGCATACCCCTTACAGGGAACACTGAAGCTTTCTTT. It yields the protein CASIPLTGNTEAFF.

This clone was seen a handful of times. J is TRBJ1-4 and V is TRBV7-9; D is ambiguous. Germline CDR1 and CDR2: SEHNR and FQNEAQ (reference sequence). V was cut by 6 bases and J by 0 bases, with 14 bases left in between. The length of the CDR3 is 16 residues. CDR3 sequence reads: CASSSAVTATNEKLFF. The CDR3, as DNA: TGTGCCAGCAGTTCGGCGGTAACGGCAACTAATGAAAAACTGTTTTTT.

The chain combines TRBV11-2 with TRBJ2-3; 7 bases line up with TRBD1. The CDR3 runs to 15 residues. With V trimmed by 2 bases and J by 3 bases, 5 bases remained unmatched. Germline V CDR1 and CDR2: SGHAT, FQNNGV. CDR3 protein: CASSLLGRGTDTQYF. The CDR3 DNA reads TGTGCCAGCAGCTTATTGGGCAGGGGGACAGATACGCAGTATTTT.

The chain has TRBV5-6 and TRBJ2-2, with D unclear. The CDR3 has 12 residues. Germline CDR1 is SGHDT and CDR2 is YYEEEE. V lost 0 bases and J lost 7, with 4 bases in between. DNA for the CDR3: TGTGCCAGCAGCTTGGGTTACGGGGAGCTGTTTTTT. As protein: CASSLGYGELFF.

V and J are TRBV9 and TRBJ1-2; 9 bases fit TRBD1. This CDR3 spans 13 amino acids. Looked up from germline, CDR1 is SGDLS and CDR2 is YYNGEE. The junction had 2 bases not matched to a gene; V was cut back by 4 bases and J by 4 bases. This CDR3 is CASSPQGAYGYTF. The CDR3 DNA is TGTGCCAGCAGCCCACAGGGGGCCTATGGCTACACCTTC.

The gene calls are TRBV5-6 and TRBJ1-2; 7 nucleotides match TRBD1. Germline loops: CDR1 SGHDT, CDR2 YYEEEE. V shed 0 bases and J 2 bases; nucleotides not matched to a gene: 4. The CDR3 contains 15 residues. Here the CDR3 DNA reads TGTGCCAGCAGCTTGGACCTGGGACAGAACTATGGCTACACCTTC. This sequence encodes CASSLDLGQNYGYTF.

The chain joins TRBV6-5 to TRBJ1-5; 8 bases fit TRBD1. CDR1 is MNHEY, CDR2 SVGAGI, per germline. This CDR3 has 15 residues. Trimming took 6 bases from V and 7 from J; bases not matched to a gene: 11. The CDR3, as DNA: TGTGCCAGCAGCGTACAGGGGGTTCGGGAGCAGCCCCAGCATTTT. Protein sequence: CASSVQGVREQPQHF.

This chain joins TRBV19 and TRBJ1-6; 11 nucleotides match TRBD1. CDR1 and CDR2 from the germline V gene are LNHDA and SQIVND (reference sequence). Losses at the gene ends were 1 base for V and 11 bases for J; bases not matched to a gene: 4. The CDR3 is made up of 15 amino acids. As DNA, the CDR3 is TGTGCCAGTAGTATAGGGACAGGGGGCCGGCCACCCCTCCACTTT. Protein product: CASSIGTGGRPPLHF.

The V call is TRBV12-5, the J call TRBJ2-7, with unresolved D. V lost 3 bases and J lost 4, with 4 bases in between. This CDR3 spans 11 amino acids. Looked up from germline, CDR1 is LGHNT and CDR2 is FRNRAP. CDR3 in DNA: TGTGCTAGTGGTTTTCAATACGAGCAGTACTTC. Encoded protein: CASGFQYEQYF.

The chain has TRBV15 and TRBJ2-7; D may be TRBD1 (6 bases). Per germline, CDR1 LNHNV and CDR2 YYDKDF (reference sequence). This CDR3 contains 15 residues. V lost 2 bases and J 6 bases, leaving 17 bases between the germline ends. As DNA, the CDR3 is TGTGCCACCAGCAGACTAACAGGGCTTCCACTCGAGCAGTACTTC. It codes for CATSRLTGLPLEQYF.

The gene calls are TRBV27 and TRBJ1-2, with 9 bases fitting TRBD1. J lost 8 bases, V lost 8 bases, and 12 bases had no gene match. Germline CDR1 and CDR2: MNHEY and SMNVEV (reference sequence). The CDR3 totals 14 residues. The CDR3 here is CASRLGQGWKGYTF. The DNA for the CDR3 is TGTGCCAGCCGACTAGGACAGGGGTGGAAAGGCTACACCTTC.

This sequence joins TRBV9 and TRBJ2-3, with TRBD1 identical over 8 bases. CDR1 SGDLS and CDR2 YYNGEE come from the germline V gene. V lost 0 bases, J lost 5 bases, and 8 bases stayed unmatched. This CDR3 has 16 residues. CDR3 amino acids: CASSVDSHRGRDTQYF. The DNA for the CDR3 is TGTGCCAGCAGCGTAGATTCCCACAGGGGGAGAGATACGCAGTATTTT.

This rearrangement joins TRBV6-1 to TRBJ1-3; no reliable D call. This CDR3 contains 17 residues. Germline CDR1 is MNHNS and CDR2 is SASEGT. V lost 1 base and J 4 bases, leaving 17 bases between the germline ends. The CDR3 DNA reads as TGTGCCAGCAGTGAAGTTGCGGGGATGCTGGGGGGAAACACCATATATTTT. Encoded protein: CASSEVAGMLGGNTIYF.

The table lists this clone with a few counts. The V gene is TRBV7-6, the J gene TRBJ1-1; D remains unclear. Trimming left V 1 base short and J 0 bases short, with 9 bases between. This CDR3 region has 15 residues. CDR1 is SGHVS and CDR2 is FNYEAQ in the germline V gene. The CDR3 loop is CASSLGTRMNTEAFF. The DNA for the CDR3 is TGTGCCAGCAGCTTAGGGACTCGCATGAACACTGAAGCTTTCTTT.

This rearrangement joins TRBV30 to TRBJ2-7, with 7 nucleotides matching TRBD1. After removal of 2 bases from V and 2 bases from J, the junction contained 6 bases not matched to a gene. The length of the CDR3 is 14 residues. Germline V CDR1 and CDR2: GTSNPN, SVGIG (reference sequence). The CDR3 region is CAWSPGTDPYEQYF. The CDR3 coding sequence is TGTGCCTGGAGTCCCGGGACAGATCCCTACGAGCAGTACTTC. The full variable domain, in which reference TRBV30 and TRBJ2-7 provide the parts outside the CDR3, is SQTIHQWPATLVQPVGSPLSLECTVEGTSNPNLYWYRQAAGRGLQLLFYSVGIGQISSEVPQNLSASRPQDRQFILSSKKLLLSDSGFYLCAWSPGTDPYEQYFGPGTRLTVT.

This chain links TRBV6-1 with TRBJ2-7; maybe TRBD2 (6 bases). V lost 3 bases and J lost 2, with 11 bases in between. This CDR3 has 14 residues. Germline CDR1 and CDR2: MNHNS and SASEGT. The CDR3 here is CASSEGRTAYEQYF. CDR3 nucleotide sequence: TGTGCCAGCAGTGAGGGGAGGACGGCCTACGAGCAGTACTTC.